These 19 T cell receptor beta chains came from one sample sequenced in a study of T cells in Graves' hyperthyroidism and ophthalmopathy. From RNA transcripts, TCR beta CDR3 regions were amplified. Researchers ran a first-round RT-PCR on the TCR CDR3 using the HTBI primer set. MiXCR, applied by TCRdb to the multiplex PCR reads, yields one record per CDR3 protein. Of over 650,000 distinct CDR3 sequences in the sample, roughly 46% are singletons; the top ten hold less than 8.5%. The sequenced sample consisted of peripheral blood or thyroid tissue (not recorded which). These receptors came from an adult man with Graves' disease, either hyperthyroidism or ophthalmopathy (not recorded which).

As concerns this clonotype: Possible read error: a much larger clone is one base away. No conserved phenylalanine or tryptophan is present at the end of the CDR3, so a read error is the likely explanation. CDR3 region: CAISHASGQATYEQYL. In DNA form, the CDR3 reads TGTGCCATCTCACATGCCAGTGGACAGGCGACCTACGAGCAGTACCTC. The chain recombines TRBV10-3 with TRBJ2-7; 7 bases match TRBD1. Germline V CDR1 and CDR2: ENHRY, SYGVKD. The CDR3 is 16 amino acids. The J segment lost 2 bases and the V segment lost 8 bases, leaving 15 bases of the junction unmatched.

This clonotype came up once. V is TRBV29-1 and J is TRBJ1-1; 8 nucleotides align to TRBD1. CDR3 size: 13 residues. Germline CDR1 and CDR2: SQVTM and ANQGSEA. V lost 5 bases and J lost 3; bases outside the gene matches: 5. CDR3 residues: CSVQQTGDTEAFF. CDR3 nucleotide sequence: TGCAGCGTTCAACAGACAGGGGACACTGAAGCTTTCTTT.

The chain is built from TRBV7-3 and TRBJ2-7; 11 bases map to TRBD1. CDR1 and CDR2 from the germline V gene are SGHTA and FQGTGA. V trimming: 2 bases; J trimming: 3 bases; junction bases outside the gene matches: 3. There are 15 residues in the CDR3. The CDR3 loop reads CASSLWDRGNYEQYF. The CDR3 region has the DNA TGTGCCAGCAGCTTATGGGACAGGGGGAACTACGAGCAGTACTTC.

The rearrangement uses TRBV7-9 and TRBJ1-2; no definite D call. The CDR3 has 14 residues. V lost 6 bases and J lost 4, with 15 bases in between. Germline-derived CDR1 and CDR2 are SEHNR and FQNEAQ (reference sequence). CDR3 nucleotide sequence: TGTGCCAGCAGTCAGCCCCCCCGGGGCTATGGCTACACCTTC. Amino acids: CASSQPPRGYGYTF.

This clonotype was counted at least ten times. The genes are TRBV2 and TRBJ2-2; possibly TRBD1 for D (6 bases). CDR3 size: 13 residues. V was cut by 6 bases and J by 4 bases, with 9 bases left in between. Germline V lookup: CDR1 SNHLY, CDR2 FYNNEI. The CDR3 bases are TGTGCCAGCAGCGGACAGATCACCGGGGAGCTGTTTTTT. This gives the protein CASSGQITGELFF.

The chain recombines TRBV15 with TRBJ2-5; 11 bases match TRBD1. The CDR3 is made up of 16 amino acids. With 1 base clipped from V and 1 base from J, the junction kept 2 bases outside the gene matches. Germline V CDR1 and CDR2: LNHNV, YYDKDF (reference sequence). The CDR3 sequence is CATSRAGTGGQETQYF. The CDR3 region has the DNA TGTGCCACCAGCAGAGCCGGGACAGGGGGCCAAGAGACCCAGTACTTC.

The V call is TRBV19, the J call TRBJ1-2, with 7 bases that match TRBD1. The CDR3 runs 16 residues. V was pared by 5 bases and J by 5 bases, with 14 bases of the junction left unmatched. The germline V gene encodes CDR1 LNHDA and CDR2 SQIVND (reference sequence). The chain's CDR3 is CASSLLYRGVEYGYTF. In DNA form, the CDR3 reads TGTGCCAGTAGTTTACTGTACAGGGGAGTAGAGTATGGCTACACCTTC.

The table lists this clonotype with many counts. This chain connects TRBV5-1 to TRBJ1-6; TRBD1 might be the D (5 bases). V was trimmed by 5 bases and J by 9 bases, leaving 18 bases between them. The length of the CDR3 is 15 residues. Per the germline V gene, CDR1 is SGHRS and CDR2 is YFSETQ. The CDR3 DNA reads as TGCGCCAGCAGAGACGGGACCGCGAGTCTTTCACCCCTCCACTTT. Translated: CASRDGTASLSPLHF.

The chain links TRBV7-9 to TRBJ2-5, with D perhaps TRBD2 (6 bases). V lost 5 bases and J 4 bases, leaving 20 bases between the germline ends. Germline V lookup: CDR1 SEHNR, CDR2 FQNEAQ (reference sequence). The CDR3 has 16 amino acids. The CDR3 sequence: CASSQRWGEARETQYF. CDR3 bases: TGTGCCAGCAGCCAACGGTGGGGGGAGGCTCGAGAGACCCAGTACTTC. Looking up the rest from reference TRBV7-9 and TRBJ2-5 gives the full variable domain: DTGVSQNPRHKITKRGQNVTFRCDPISEHNRLYWYRQTLGQGPEFLTYFQNEAQLEKSRLLSDRFSAERPKGSFSTLEIQRTEQGDSAMYLCASSQRWGEARETQYFGPGTRLLVL.

The rearrangement uses TRBV15 and TRBJ1-2, with TRBD1 matching 8 bases. Germline-derived CDR1 and CDR2 are LNHNV and YYDKDF (reference sequence). This CDR3 region has 15 residues. V lost 3 bases to trimming and J lost 7 bases; unmatched junction nucleotides: 10. The CDR3 protein is CATSRILDRESGYTF. CDR3 nucleotides: TGTGCCACCAGCAGGATTCTGGACAGGGAATCTGGCTACACCTTC.

This clonotype was seen repeatedly, ten times or more. The chain is built from TRBV7-9 and TRBJ1-4; D is uncertain. CDR1 SEHNR and CDR2 FQNEAQ come from the germline V gene (reference sequence). Trimming cost V 5 bases and J 6 bases, with 10 bases left between them. The CDR3 length is 13 residues. DNA for the CDR3: TGTGCCAGCAGCGTTCGGAGCGATGAAAAACTGTTTTTT. It specifies CASSVRSDEKLFF.

The chain carries TRBV11-2 and TRBJ1-6; D may be TRBD1 (5 bases). V shed 5 bases and J shed 7 bases, with 18 bases lying between them. In germline, CDR1 is SGHAT, CDR2 FQNNGV. This CDR3 contains 16 residues. The CDR3 spells CASSPGAGPLNSPLHF. DNA for the CDR3: TGTGCCAGCAGCCCTGGGGCGGGACCCCTCAATTCACCCCTCCACTTT.

The V and J genes are TRBV28 and TRBJ1-5, with 7 bases fitting TRBD1. Germline V gene lookup returns CDR1 MDHEN and CDR2 SYDVKM. Losses at the gene ends were 3 bases for V and 3 bases for J; bases not matched to a gene: 5. The CDR3 totals 15 residues. CDR3 protein: CASSFTDRDNQPQHF. In DNA form, the CDR3 reads TGTGCCAGCAGTTTCACTGACAGGGACAATCAGCCCCAGCATTTT. Full variable domain (rest looked up from reference TRBV28 and TRBJ1-5): DVKVTQSSRYLVKRTGEKVFLECVQDMDHENMFWYRQDPGLGLRLIYFSYDVKMKEKGDIPEGYSVSREKKERFSLILESASTNQTSMYLCASSFTDRDNQPQHFGDGTRLSIL.

On this clonotype: Germline is not matched at one junction end, which may reflect a read error. J is TRBJ1-1 and V is TRBV19, with D maybe TRBD1 (5 bases). The germline V gene encodes CDR1 LNHDA and CDR2 SQIVND (reference sequence). The CDR3 contains 14 residues. The chain's CDR3 is CASLGRRMNTEALF. Here the CDR3 DNA reads TGTGCCAGTCTGGGACGCCGGATGAACACTGAAGCTTTGTTT.

V is TRBV24-1 and J is TRBJ1-2; the D is unclear. The CDR3 loop spans 14 amino acids. Germline V gene data show CDR1 as KGHDR and CDR2 as SFDVKD. Between the trimmed V and J ends, which lost 4 bases and 8 bases, there was a span of 16 bases. The CDR3 DNA reads as TGTGCCACCAGTGACCCGGACGTAAACCGGGGCTACACCTTC. It yields the protein CATSDPDVNRGYTF.

This clonotype was detected ten times or more. CDR3: CSVEQDEKLFF. CDR3 DNA: TGCAGCGTTGAACAGGATGAAAAACTGTTTTTT. This chain joins TRBV29-1 and TRBJ1-4; the D is unclear. The CDR3 has 11 residues. From germline, CDR1 is SQVTM and CDR2 ANQGSEA. With 2 bases removed from V and 6 bases from J, the gap between germline ends came to 4 bases.

This clonotype was seen at least ten times. This chain uses TRBV6-5 with TRBJ1-2; the D is unclear. Germline CDR1 and CDR2: MNHEY and SVGAGI. This CDR3 is 12 amino acids long. Trimming removed 7 bases at V and 1 base at J, with 7 bases between. The CDR3 bases are TGTGCCAGCACCGGGGTTAACTATGGCTACACCTTC. Translating gives CASTGVNYGYTF.

This clonotype was counted many times. The chain couples TRBV15 to TRBJ1-4, with 8 bases matching TRBD1. The germline CDR1 and CDR2 sequences are LNHNV and YYDKDF (reference sequence). V gave up 2 bases and J gave up 8 bases; unmatched junction bases: 7. This CDR3 has 15 residues. Written as DNA, the CDR3 is TGTGCCACCAGCAGACTACAGGGGGTCCTGGAAAAACTGTTTTTT. This codes for CATSRLQGVLEKLFF. The variable domain in full, with the rest retrieved from reference TRBV15 and TRBJ1-4, is DAMVIQNPRYQVTQFGKPVTLSCSQTLNHNVMYWYQQKSSQAPKLLFHYYDKDFNNEADTPDNFQSRRPNTSFCFLDIRSPGLGDTAMYLCATSRLQGVLEKLFFGSGTQLSVL.

This clonotype has just a few counts. One end of the junction varies from germline; a read error may be responsible. This chain connects TRBV29-1 to TRBJ1-2, with 8 bases matching TRBD1. Germline V gene data show CDR1 as SQVTM and CDR2 as ANQGSEA. The CDR3 covers 15 residues. The CDR3 region is CASSRADRGRNGYTF. DNA of the CDR3: TGTGCCAGCAGTCGAGCCGACAGGGGCCGGAATGGCTACACCTTC.